The source of this T cell receptor beta chain is a study of blood T cells in healthy people across ages. This clonotype was observed a handful of times. The use of a sample-barcoded 5' primer and a J-beta primer mix characterized a second PCR of about 7 to 12 cycles. With 12 random nucleotides, a template-switch adaptor tagged each individual cDNA molecule. No fewer than 3 million CDR3-containing paired-end reads came from each sample. TCRdb re-called the 5' RACE reads through MiXCR, storing one row per CDR3 protein. The sample consists of over 700,000 distinct CDR3 sequences, more than 20% of them appearing once. The CDR3 covers 14 residues. Germline CDR1 LGHDT, CDR2 YNNKEL (reference sequence). The same data also went into a second study, on T cells of mothers and their children.

The chain recombines TRBV3-1 with TRBJ2-5; 8 bases fit TRBD2. The J call is uncertain, as TRBJ2-1 better fits the DNA end. This receptor was obtained from a boy aged 5-17 years in good health. Material for sequencing was blood. The CDR3 nucleotides are TGTGCCAGCAGTCGGGAGGGAGGATACAATGAGCAGTTCTTC. Translated, it gives CASSREGGYNEQFF.